This T cell receptor (beta chain) appears in the sequencing data of a study of blood T cell repertoires in COVID-19. V gave up 0 bases and J gave up 6 bases; unmatched junction bases: 3. The CDR3 covers 14 residues. From germline, CDR1 is SGHRS and CDR2 YFSETQ. As handled by the study authors: Reference gene primer amplification gave nucleated cell count estimates. Sequencing was performed with immunoSEQ multiplex PCR; in TCRdb, only in-frame clones are kept and a portion is missing. For V, J and clone size, that table is used; D and trimming come from the DNA. The sample includes about 230,000 clones, 70% to 85% of them seen just once.

The material sequenced was peripheral blood. The clonotype originates from a man aged 35-49 years who had recovered from COVID-19. This chain connects TRBV5-1 to TRBJ1-2, with 9 bases identical to TRBD1. The CDR3 spells CASSLARDRDGYTF. The CDR3 DNA reads as TGCGCCAGCAGCTTGGCTCGGGACAGGGATGGCTACACCTTC.